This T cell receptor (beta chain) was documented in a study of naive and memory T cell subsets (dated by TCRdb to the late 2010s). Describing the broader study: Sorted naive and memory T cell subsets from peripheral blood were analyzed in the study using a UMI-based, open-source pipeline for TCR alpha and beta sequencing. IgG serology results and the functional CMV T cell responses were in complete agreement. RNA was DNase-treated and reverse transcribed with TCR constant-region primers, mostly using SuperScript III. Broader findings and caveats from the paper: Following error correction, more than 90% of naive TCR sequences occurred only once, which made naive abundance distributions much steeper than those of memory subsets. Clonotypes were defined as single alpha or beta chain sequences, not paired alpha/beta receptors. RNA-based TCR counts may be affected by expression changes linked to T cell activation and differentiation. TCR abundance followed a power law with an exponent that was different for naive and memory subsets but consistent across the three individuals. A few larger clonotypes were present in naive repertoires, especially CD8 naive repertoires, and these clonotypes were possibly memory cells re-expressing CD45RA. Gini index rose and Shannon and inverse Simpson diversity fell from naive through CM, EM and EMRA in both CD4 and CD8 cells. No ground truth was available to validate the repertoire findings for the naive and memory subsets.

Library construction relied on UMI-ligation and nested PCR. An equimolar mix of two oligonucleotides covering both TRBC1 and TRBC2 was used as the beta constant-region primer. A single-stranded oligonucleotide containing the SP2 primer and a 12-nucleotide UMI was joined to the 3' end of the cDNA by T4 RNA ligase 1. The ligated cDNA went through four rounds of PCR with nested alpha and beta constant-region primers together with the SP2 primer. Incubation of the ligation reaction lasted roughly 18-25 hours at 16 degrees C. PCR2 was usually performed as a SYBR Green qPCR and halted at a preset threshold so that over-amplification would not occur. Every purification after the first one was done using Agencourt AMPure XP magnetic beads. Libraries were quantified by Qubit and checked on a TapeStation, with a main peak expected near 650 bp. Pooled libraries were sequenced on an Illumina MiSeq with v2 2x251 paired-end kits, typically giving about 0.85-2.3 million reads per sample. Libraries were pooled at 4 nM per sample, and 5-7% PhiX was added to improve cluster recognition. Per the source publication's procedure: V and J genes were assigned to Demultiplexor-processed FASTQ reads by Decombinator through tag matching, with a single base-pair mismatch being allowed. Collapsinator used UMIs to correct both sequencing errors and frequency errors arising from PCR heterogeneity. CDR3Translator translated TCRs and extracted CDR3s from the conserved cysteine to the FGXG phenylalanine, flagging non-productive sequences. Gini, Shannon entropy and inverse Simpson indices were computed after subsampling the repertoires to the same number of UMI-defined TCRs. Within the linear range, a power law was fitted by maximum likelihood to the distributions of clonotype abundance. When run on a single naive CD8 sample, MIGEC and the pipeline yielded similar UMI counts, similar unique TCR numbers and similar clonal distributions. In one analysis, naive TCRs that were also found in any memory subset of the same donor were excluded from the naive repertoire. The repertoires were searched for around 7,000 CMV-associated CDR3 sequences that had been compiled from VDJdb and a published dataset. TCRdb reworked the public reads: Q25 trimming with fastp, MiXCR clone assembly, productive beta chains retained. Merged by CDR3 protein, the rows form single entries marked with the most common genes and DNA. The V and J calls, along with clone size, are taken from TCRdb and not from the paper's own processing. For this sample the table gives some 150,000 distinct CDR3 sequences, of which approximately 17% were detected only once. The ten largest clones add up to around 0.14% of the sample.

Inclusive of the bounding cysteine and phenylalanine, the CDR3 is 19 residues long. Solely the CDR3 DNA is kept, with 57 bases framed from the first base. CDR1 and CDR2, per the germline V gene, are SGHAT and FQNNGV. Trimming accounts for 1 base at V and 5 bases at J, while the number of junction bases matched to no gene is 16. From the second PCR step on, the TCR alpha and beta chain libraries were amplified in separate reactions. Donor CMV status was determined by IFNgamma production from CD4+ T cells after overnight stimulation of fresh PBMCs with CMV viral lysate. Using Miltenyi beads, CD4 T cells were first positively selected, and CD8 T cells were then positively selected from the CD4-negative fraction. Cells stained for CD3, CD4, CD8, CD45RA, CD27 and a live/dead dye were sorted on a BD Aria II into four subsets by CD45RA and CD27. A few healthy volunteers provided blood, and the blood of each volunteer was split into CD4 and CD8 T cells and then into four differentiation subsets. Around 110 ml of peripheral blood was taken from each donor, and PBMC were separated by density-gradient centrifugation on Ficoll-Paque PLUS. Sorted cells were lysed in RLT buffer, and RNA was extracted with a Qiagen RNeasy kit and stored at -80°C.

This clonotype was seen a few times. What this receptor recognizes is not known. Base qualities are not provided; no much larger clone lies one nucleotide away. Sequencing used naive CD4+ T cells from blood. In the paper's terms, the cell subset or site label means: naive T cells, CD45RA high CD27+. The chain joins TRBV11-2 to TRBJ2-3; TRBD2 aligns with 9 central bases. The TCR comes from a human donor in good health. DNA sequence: TGTGCCAGCAGCTTAGCCCCCCACGGCGCGGGAGGGCTGGGAGATACGCAGTATTTT. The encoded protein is CASSLAPHGAGGLGDTQYF.